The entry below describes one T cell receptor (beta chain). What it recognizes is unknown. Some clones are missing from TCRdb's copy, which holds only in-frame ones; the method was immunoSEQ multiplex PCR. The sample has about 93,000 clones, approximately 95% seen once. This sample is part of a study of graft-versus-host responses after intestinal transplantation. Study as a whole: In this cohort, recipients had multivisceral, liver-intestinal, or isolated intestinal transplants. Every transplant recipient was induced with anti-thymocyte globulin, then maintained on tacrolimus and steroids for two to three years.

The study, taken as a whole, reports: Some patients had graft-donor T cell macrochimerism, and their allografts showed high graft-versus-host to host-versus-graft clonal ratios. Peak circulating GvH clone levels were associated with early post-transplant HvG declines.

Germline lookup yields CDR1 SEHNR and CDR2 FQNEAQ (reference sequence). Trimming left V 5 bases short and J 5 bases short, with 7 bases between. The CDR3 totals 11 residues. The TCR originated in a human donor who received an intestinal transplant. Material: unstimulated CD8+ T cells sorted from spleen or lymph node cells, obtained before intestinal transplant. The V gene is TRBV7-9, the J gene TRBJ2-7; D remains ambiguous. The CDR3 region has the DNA TGTGCCAGCAGCCCGTATGACGAGCAGTACTTC. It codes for CASSPYDEQYF.